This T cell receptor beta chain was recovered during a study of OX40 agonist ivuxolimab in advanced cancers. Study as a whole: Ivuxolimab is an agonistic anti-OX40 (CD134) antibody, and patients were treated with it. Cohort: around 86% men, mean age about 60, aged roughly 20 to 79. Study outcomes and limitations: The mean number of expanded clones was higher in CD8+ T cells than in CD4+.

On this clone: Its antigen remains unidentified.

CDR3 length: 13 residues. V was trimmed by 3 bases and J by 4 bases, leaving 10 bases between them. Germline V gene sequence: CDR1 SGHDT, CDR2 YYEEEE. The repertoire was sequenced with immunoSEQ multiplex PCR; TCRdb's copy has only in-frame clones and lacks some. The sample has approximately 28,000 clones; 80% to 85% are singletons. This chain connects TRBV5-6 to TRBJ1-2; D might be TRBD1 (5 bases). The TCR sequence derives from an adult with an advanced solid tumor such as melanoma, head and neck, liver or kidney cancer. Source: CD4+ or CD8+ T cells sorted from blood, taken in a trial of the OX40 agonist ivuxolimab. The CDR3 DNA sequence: TGTGCCAGCAGCTCCCCGGGGCTCTATGGCTACACCTTC. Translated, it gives CASSSPGLYGYTF.